The 21 T cell receptor beta chains presented below share a single source sample, sequenced in a study of control samples from healthy donors and cancer patients. The protocol was immunoSEQ multiplex PCR, while the TCRdb copy is restricted to in-frame clones and leaves out a portion. Here the sample spans 170,000 or so clones, 85% to 95% being singletons. The specimen was blood. The receptors were sampled from a man in his late teens or twenties in good health.

The CDR3 region has the DNA TGTGCCAGTAGTCCTCCGACCAGGGAAAAGTACTTC. Its translation is CASSPPTREKYF. V gene TRBV19 combines with J gene TRBJ2-7, with D tentatively TRBD1 (5 bases). In germline, CDR1 is LNHDA, CDR2 SQIVND (reference sequence). Trimming removed 5 bases at V and 11 bases at J, with 16 bases between. The CDR3 loop spans 12 amino acids.

V is TRBV7-3 and J is TRBJ1-1; D call uncertain. The germline V gene has CDR1 SGHTA and CDR2 FQGTGA. V gave up 2 bases and J gave up 1 base, with 11 bases separating them. The CDR3 has 15 residues. This CDR3 reads CASSLFQAPNTEAFF. Written as DNA, the CDR3 is TGTGCCAGCAGCTTATTCCAGGCTCCGAACACTGAAGCTTTCTTT.

This clone occurred a few times. The rearrangement uses TRBV6-1 and TRBJ2-6; no reliable D call. The CDR3 extends over 15 amino acids. Germline V gene lookup returns CDR1 MNHNS and CDR2 SASEGT. Between the trimmed V and J ends, which lost 2 bases and 0 bases, there was a span of 5 bases. CDR3 sequence reads: CASSESSSGANVLTF. The CDR3 DNA follows: TGTGCCAGCAGTGAAAGTAGCTCTGGGGCCAACGTCCTGACTTTC.

With respect to this clone: Additional DNA sequences in this sample encode the identical CDR3. This sequence joins TRBV20-1 and TRBJ2-7; D is undetermined. The CDR3 is 11 amino acids. V was trimmed by 3 bases and J by 6 bases, leaving 9 bases between them. Germline V CDR1 and CDR2: DFQATT, SNEGSKA (reference sequence). The CDR3 is CSARSGGEQYF. CDR3 coding DNA: TGCAGTGCTAGGTCGGGCGGCGAGCAGTACTTC.

The chain uses TRBV30 and TRBJ2-1; D uncertain. The CDR3 contains 14 residues. The V end was cut by 0 bases, the J end by 0 bases, with 6 bases between. Germline-derived CDR1 and CDR2 are GTSNPN and SVGIG (reference sequence). CDR3: CAWSVWSSYNEQFF. For the CDR3, the DNA is TGTGCCTGGAGTGTGTGGAGCTCCTACAATGAGCAGTTCTTC. The whole variable domain, remainder taken from reference TRBV30 and TRBJ2-1, is SQTIHQWPATLVQPVGSPLSLECTVEGTSNPNLYWYRQAAGRGLQLLFYSVGIGQISSEVPQNLSASRPQDRQFILSSKKLLLSDSGFYLCAWSVWSSYNEQFFGPGTRLTVL.

The chain recombines TRBV19 with TRBJ2-7; perhaps D is TRBD1 or TRBD2 (5 bases each). CDR3 length: 13 residues. V was shortened by 3 bases and J by 6 bases, with 12 bases between the two germline ends. CDR1 LNHDA and CDR2 SQIVND come from the germline V gene (reference sequence). The CDR3 nucleotides are TGTGCCAGTAGTATCGGGACCGACAGCGAGCAGTACTTC. Translation: CASSIGTDSEQYF.

This clone is a singleton in its sample. The chain carries TRBV29-1 and TRBJ1-4; D is possibly TRBD1 (5 bases). Germline V gene lookup returns CDR1 SQVTM and CDR2 ANQGSEA. With 7 bases removed from V and 10 bases from J, the gap between germline ends came to 22 bases. CDR3 length equals 14 residues. In DNA, the CDR3 is TGCAGCGGTGGGTGGGGCAGTGAAAAAGGAAAACTGTTTTTT. Residues: CSGGWGSEKGKLFF.

V and J are TRBV30 and TRBJ1-1; D gene ambiguous. From germline, CDR1 is GTSNPN and CDR2 SVGIG (reference sequence). V lost 8 bases, J lost 7 bases, and 20 bases lay in between. CDR3 length: 13 amino acids. The CDR3 region is CAGSNGAVVEAFF. The DNA of the CDR3 is TGTGCCGGATCTAACGGTGCGGTGGTTGAAGCTTTCTTT.

The rearrangement links TRBV21-1 to TRBJ2-7; the table calls TRBD1, which could not be checked here. TRBV21-1 has pseudogene status. This CDR3 contains 19 residues. In DNA, the CDR3 is TGTGCCAGCAGCCCCCAACCGGGACAGAAAATTAAATCCGCCTACGAGCAGTACTTC. Its translation is CASSPQPGQKIKSAYEQYF.

V is TRBV4-2 and J is TRBJ2-2; 14 bases line up with TRBD2. V shed 1 base, J shed 4 bases, and the junction held 8 bases outside the gene matches. Germline V lookup: CDR1 LGHNA, CDR2 YNFKEQ. This CDR3 has 19 residues. CDR3 nucleotide sequence: TGTGCCAGCAGCCAAGTGACTAGCGGGGGGGCAAGTCCCACCGGGGAGCTGTTTTTT. This translates into CASSQVTSGGASPTGELFF.

The V gene is TRBV28, the J gene TRBJ1-1; D gene uncertain. The CDR3 runs to 12 residues. The V end was cut by 8 bases, the J end by 0 bases, with 7 bases between. CDR1 and CDR2 from the germline V gene are MDHEN and SYDVKM. CDR3 in DNA: TGTGCCAGCTCGGTCTTGAACACTGAAGCTTTCTTT. Encoded protein: CASSVLNTEAFF.

V and J are TRBV11-1 and TRBJ1-2; 8 bases line up with TRBD1. The V gene end was trimmed by 0 bases and the J gene end by 8 bases; junction bases not matched to a gene: 11. Germline-derived CDR1 and CDR2 are SGHAT and FQDESV (reference sequence). The CDR3 totals 16 residues. CDR3 nucleotides: TGTGCCAGCAGCTTAGCGTGGGACAGGCCGGGGGAAGGCTACACCTTC. Translation gives CASSLAWDRPGEGYTF.

The V call is TRBV7-9, the J call TRBJ2-3, with 9 nucleotides matching TRBD2. Trimming removed 2 bases from V and 0 bases from J; junction bases left unmatched: 6. The CDR3 consists of 17 residues. From germline, CDR1 is SEHNR and CDR2 FQNEAQ (reference sequence). This chain's CDR3 is CASSLSGGGASTDTQYF. The CDR3, as DNA: TGTGCCAGCAGCTTATCCGGCGGGGGGGCAAGCACAGATACGCAGTATTTT.

This chain joins TRBV5-1 and TRBJ2-1, with 14 nucleotides matching TRBD2. This CDR3 has 15 amino acids. Germline-derived CDR1 and CDR2 are SGHRS and YFSETQ. Trimming at V came to 4 bases and at J to 6 bases, leaving 3 bases not matched to a gene. The CDR3 DNA is TGCGCCAGCAGCGACGGACTAGCGGGGGGCAATGAGCAGTTCTTC. Protein sequence: CASSDGLAGGNEQFF.

This clone appeared a single time. J is TRBJ2-3 and V is TRBV29-1; D unresolved. This CDR3 comprises 13 residues. V gave up 0 bases and J gave up 0 bases, with 4 bases separating them. Per germline, CDR1 SQVTM and CDR2 ANQGSEA. The DNA of the CDR3 is TGCAGCGTTGAAGATCCTAGCACAGATACGCAGTATTTT. This encodes CSVEDPSTDTQYF.

The gene calls are TRBV5-1 and TRBJ1-1; weak D call: TRBD1 (5 bases). The CDR3 contains 15 residues. Trimming pared 2 bases from V and 4 bases from J, leaving 15 bases between. Germline CDR1 reads SGHRS; CDR2 reads YFSETQ. CDR3 sequence (DNA): TGCGCCAGCAGCTTTTCAGGGAAAATGGGCACTGAAGCTTTCTTT. Translated: CASSFSGKMGTEAFF.

The J gene is TRBJ1-2, the V gene TRBV30; D remains unclear. The V gene's germline CDR1 is GTSNPN and CDR2 SVGIG (reference sequence). The CDR3 contains 15 residues. V lost 1 base to trimming and J lost 6 bases, with 18 bases between them. In nucleotides, the CDR3 is TGTGCCTGGAGTGGGAACACTCACTCACCAAATGGCTACACCTTC. It yields the protein CAWSGNTHSPNGYTF.

V gene TRBV14 combines with J gene TRBJ2-7, with a weak D call TRBD2 (5 bases). V lost 1 base and J 0 bases, leaving 7 bases between the germline ends. Looked up from germline, CDR1 is SGHDN and CDR2 is FVKESK. This CDR3 is built from 14 residues. The CDR3 is CASSQVGSSYEQYF. CDR3 in DNA: TGTGCCAGCAGCCAAGTAGGGAGCTCCTACGAGCAGTACTTC.

The genes are TRBV7-3 and TRBJ1-2; unclear D gene. The CDR3 extends over 14 amino acids. Germline V gene data show CDR1 as SGHTA and CDR2 as FQGTGA. Trimming cost V 2 bases and J 4 bases, with 11 bases left between them. In nucleotides, the CDR3 is TGTGCCAGCAGCTTAGAGAGTACGGGCTATGGCTACACCTTC. Translated, it gives CASSLESTGYGYTF.

The CDR3 DNA is TGTGCCAGCAGTTTTGGTTCGGGGAACGAGCAGTACTTC. Translation: CASSFGSGNEQYF. The chain carries TRBV28 and TRBJ2-7; D may be TRBD2 (5 bases). In germline, CDR1 is MDHEN, CDR2 SYDVKM. Trimming shortened V by 3 bases and J by 5 bases, and 11 bases separated the two germline ends. The CDR3 loop spans 13 amino acids.

In nucleotides, the CDR3 is TGTGCCACCTCCGGCTACACCGGGGAGCTGTTTTTT. Its protein is CATSGYTGELFF. The J gene is TRBJ2-2, the V gene TRBV24-1, with D hard to call. Germline V CDR1 and CDR2: KGHDR, SFDVKD. V shed 9 bases and J shed 3 bases, with 7 bases lying between them. This CDR3 region has 12 residues.